This T cell receptor (beta chain) is from a study of Ad26.COV2.S vaccination and SARS-CoV-2 variants. Turning to the study itself: Into the muscle, Ad26.COV2.S was dosed once or twice, 56 days apart.

Per the germline V gene, CDR1 is PRHDT and CDR2 is FYEKMQ (reference sequence). The CDR3 is made up of 14 amino acids. V dropped 5 bases and J dropped 2 bases, with 13 bases sitting between them. The treatment was: over 15 received Ad26.COV2.S at low or high dose, single or two shots; about 5 received placebo; per-sample allocation not given. It was on day 63 after the first vaccine or placebo injection that samples were taken. Built on an Ad26 vector, the vaccine expressed Wuhan-strain SARS-CoV-2 spike. Libraries were prepared by immunoSEQ multiplex PCR; TCRdb keeps only in-frame clonotypes and omits some of them. The table lists more than 300,000 clones, around 88% of them singletons.

The sequence came from a person between 18 and 65 years old who received the Ad26.COV2.S COVID-19 vaccine or a placebo. The chain has TRBV13 and TRBJ2-7, with D perhaps matching TRBD1 (6 bases). The sample here was peripheral blood, taken in a trial of Ad26.COV2.S vaccine versus placebo. The CDR3 bases are TGTGCCAGCAGCCCGCGACAGGACCCCTACGAGCAGTACTTC. As protein: CASSPRQDPYEQYF.